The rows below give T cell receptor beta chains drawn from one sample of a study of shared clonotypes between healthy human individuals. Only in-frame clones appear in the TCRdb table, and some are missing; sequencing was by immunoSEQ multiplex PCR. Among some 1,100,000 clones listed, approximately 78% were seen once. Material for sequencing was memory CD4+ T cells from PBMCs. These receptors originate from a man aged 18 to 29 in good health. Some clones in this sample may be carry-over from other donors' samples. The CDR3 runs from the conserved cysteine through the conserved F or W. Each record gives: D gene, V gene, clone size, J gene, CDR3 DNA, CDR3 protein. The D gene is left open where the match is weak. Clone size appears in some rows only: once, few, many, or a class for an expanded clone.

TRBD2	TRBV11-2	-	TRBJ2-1	TGTGCCAGCAGCGCGCGACTAGCGGGCATCTACAATGAGCAGTTCTTC	CASSARLAGIYNEQFF
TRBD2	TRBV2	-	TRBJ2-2	TGTGCCAGCAGGGCCAGGGAGGGTGGGGAGCTGTTTTTT	CASRAREGGELFF
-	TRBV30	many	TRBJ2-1	TGTGCCTGGAGGACAGACTACAATGAGCAGTTCTTC	CAWRTDYNEQFF
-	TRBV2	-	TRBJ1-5	TGTGCCAGCAGGGTGGGGGGGGAACACAATCAGCCCCAGCATTTT	CASRVGGEHNQPQHF
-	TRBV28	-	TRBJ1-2	TGTGCCAGCAGTTCTCGACAGAGCTACACCTTC	CASSSRQSYTF
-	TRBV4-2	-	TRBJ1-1	TGTGCCAGCAGTCTAAGCCCCCTCGACACTGAAGCTTTCTTT	CASSLSPLDTEAFF
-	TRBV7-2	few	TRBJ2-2	TGTGCCAGCAGAAGGGAGCGGCAGGGGATTTGGAACACCGGGGAGCTGTTTTTT	CASRRERQGIWNTGELFF
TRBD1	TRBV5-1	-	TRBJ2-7	TGCGCCAGCAGCAAACCGGACAGGGGAACCTACGAGCAGTACTTC	CASSKPDRGTYEQYF
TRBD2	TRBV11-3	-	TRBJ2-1	TGTGCCAGCAGCTTATATTCTCCTAGCGGGGCAGGGGAGCAGTTCTTC	CASSLYSPSGAGEQFF
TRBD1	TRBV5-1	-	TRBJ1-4	TGCGCCAGCAGCGGACAGGGGGTTGAAAAACTGTTTTTT	CASSGQGVEKLFF
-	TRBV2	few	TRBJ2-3	TGTGCCAGCAGTGGGGACACAGATACGCAGTATTTT	CASSGDTDTQYF
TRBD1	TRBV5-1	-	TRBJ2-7	TGCGCCAGCTCGATGCAGACAGGGGACTACGAGCAGTACTTC	CASSMQTGDYEQYF
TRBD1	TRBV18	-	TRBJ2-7	TGTGCCAGCTCACCCTCGGACAGGGGTGGAGCCAAGCAGTACTTC	CASSPSDRGGAKQYF
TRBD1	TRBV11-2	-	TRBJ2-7	TGTGCCAGCAGCGTAGGACAGGGTGTGGGATACGAGCAGTACTTC	CASSVGQGVGYEQYF
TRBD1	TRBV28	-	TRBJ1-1	TGTGCCAGCAGTCCCCCCCCACAGGGGTTTGGCACTGAAGCTTTCTTT	CASSPPPQGFGTEAFF
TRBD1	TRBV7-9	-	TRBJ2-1	TGTGCCAGCAGCCGTACAGGGGGCGTCTACAATGAGCAGTTCTTC	CASSRTGGVYNEQFF
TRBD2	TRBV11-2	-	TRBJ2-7	TGTGCCAGCAGCTCGTTGCGGGAGGCGGCCGAGCAGTACTTC	CASSSLREAAEQYF
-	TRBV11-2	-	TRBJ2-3	TGTGCCAGCAGCCCGATAAGAGGACAGAGCACAGATACGCAGTATTTT	CASSPIRGQSTDTQYF
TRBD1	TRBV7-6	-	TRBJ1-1	TGTGCCAGCAGCTTAAGCGCTCCAAGCGTCTTGGCAGGGGGCCGGAACACTGAAGCTTTCTTT	CASSLSAPSVLAGGRNTEAFF
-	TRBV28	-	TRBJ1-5	TGTGCCAGCAGCCTCCGGGACCTCGAGGGGTATCAGCCCCAGCATTTT	CASSLRDLEGYQPQHF
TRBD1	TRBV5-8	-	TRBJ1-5	TGTGCCAGCAGTCGGGACAGGTCTGATCAGCCCCAGCATTTT	CASSRDRSDQPQHF
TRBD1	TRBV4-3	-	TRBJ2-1	TGCGCCAGCAGCCGCCAAAGACAGGGGAACAATGAGCAGTTCTTC	CASSRQRQGNNEQFF
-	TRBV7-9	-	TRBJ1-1	TGTGCCAGCAGCGGGGGGGCGGGTGGCACTGAAGCTTTCTTT	CASSGGAGGTEAFF
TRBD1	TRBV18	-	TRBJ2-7	TGTGCCAGCTCACCGGGACAGGTCTCCTACGAGCAGTACTTC	CASSPGQVSYEQYF
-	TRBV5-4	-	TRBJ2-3	TGTGCCAGCAGCTTGGGCCCAGGGGCGAGCACAGATACGCAGTATTTT	CASSLGPGASTDTQYF
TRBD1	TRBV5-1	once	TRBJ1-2	TGCGCCAGCAGCTTGCTCTGGACAGGGGATAACTATGGCTACACCTTC	CASSLLWTGDNYGYTF
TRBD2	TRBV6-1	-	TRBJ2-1	TGTGCCAGCAGGTACGGGAGGGCCCTCTTGAATGAGCAGTTCTTC	CASRYGRALLNEQFF
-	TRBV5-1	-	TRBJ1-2	TGCGCCAGCAGCGACGGGCAGCGCGGCTACACCTTC	CASSDGQRGYTF
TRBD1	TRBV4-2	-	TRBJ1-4	TGTGCCAGCAGCCAAGATGTCGCAGGGGGCTTTGAAAAACTGTTTTTT	CASSQDVAGGFEKLFF
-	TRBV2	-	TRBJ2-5	TGTGCCAGCAGTGAATGGGTGCTGGTGGAGACCCGGTACTTC	CASSEWVLVETRYF
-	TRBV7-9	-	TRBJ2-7	TGTGCCAGCAGCATAGAGGGTAGTCAGCAGTACTTC	CASSIEGSQQYF
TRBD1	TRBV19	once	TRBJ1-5	TGTGCCAGTAGTATCGGGACAGGGAGCATCGGTCAGCCCCAGCATTTT	CASSIGTGSIGQPQHF
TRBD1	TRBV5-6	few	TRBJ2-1	TGTGCCAGCAGCTTGGCGGGACAGGGGTACAATGAGCAGTTCTTC	CASSLAGQGYNEQFF
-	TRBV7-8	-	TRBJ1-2	TGTGCCAGCAGCTTAGAAGGGGGGCTCGGCTACACCTTC	CASSLEGGLGYTF
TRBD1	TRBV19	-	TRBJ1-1	TGTGCCAGTAGAAACCTCGGGACAGGGATGAACACTGAAGCTTTCTTT	CASRNLGTGMNTEAFF
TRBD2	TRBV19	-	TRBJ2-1	TGTGCCAGTAGTATAGCGGGAGGGACCTACAATGAGCAGTTCTTC	CASSIAGGTYNEQFF
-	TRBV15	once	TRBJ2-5	TGTGCCACCAGCAGAGACGGGGGTCTTGGAGAGACCCAGTACTTC	CATSRDGGLGETQYF
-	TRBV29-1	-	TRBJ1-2	TGCAGCGTTGATAAGGGGCCTTATGGCTACACCTTC	CSVDKGPYGYTF
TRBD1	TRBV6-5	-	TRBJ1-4	TGTGCCAGCAGGGACCGGGACAGTGAGAGAGAAAAACTGTTTTTT	CASRDRDSEREKLFF
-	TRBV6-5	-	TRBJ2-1	TGTGCCAGCAGTTACAACTACATGCAGTTCTTC	CASSYNYMQFF